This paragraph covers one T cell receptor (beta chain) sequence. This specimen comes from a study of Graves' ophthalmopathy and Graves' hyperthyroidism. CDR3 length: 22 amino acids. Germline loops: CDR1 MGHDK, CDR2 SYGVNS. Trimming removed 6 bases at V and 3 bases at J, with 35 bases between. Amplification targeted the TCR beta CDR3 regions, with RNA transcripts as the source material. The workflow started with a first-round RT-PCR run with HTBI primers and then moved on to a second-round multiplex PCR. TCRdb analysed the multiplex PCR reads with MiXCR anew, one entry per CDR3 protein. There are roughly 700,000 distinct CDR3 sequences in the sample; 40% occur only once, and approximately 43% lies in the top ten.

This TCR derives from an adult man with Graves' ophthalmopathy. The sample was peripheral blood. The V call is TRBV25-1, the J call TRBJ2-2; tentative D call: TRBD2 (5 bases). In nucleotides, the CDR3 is TGTGCCAGCAGCCCCCGAGGTAGCGATCCATCTCCCACCCGGAAGTACACCGGGGAGCTGTTTTTT. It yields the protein CASSPRGSDPSPTRKYTGELFF.